This T cell receptor beta chain was recovered during a study of spatial heterogeneity in lung cancer. Whole-study findings and limits: The study estimated about 7.3% alpha and about 13% beta chain coverage of tumor T cells. Tumors with more nonsynonymous mutations had more expanded intratumoral alpha and beta TCRs.

A distinct unique molecular identifier was carried by each TCR cDNA molecule. One entry per CDR3 protein results from TCRdb running MiXCR on the 5' RACE reads. Of about 6,900 distinct CDR3 sequences in the sample, around 13% were seen once. This clonotype was counted ten times or more. What it binds is unknown. Within a library made for alpha chains, this beta chain is off target, and its count is uninformative. Time point here: sample taken at primary tumor resection. There were 65 or so donors, all of them untreated patients with early-stage non-small cell lung cancer. Frozen PBMC, nontumor lung or tumor provided whole RNA, which was sequenced unsorted. The sequence derives from a male donor with early-stage non-small cell lung cancer. The source was lung tumor tissue, collected at surgery.

This CDR3 reads CASSEDSYSNQPQHF. CDR3 DNA sequence: TGTGCCAGCAGCGAAGACAGTTATAGCAATCAGCCCCAGCATTTT. The rearrangement uses TRBV7-2 and TRBJ1-5, with TRBD1 as a possible D gene (5 bases). The CDR3 consists of 15 residues. The germline CDR1 and CDR2 sequences are SGHTA and FQGNSA. Trimming left V 5 bases short and J 0 bases short, with 11 bases between. The variable domain in full, with the rest retrieved from reference TRBV7-2 and TRBJ1-5, is GAGVSQSPSNKVTEKGKDVELRCDPISGHTALYWYRQSLGQGLEFLIYFQGNSAPDKSGLPSDRFSAERTGGSVSTLTIQRTQQEDSAVYLCASSEDSYSNQPQHFGDGTRLSIL.